The sample holds one count of the clone carrying this TCR beta chain. The sample belongs to a study of blood T cell repertoires in COVID-19. Study at large: PBMCs, B-cell-depleted T cells, or T cells provided the cDNA or gDNA that made up the material.

The V and J ends lost 1 base and 2 bases respectively, with 17 bases between them. CDR1 LGHNA and CDR2 YSLEER come from the germline V gene. The CDR3 covers 17 residues. Study processing details: Amplification with reference gene primers provided the estimates of nucleated cell counts. Measured with immunoSEQ multiplex PCR; TCRdb has only the in-frame clones, and not every one. V, J and clone size derive from that table, while D and trimming were established from the DNA sequence. The sample has approximately 270,000 clones; about 85% are singletons. Enrolled during active infection, Seattle patients were then followed longitudinally.

Source material: peripheral blood. This clonotype was sampled from a human donor with COVID-19, enrolled during active disease. The donor label of this sample is uncertain. The V call is TRBV4-3, the J call TRBJ1-1; D possibly corresponds to TRBD1 (5 bases). CDR3 sequence: CASSQGPGRGANTEAFF. As DNA, the CDR3 is TGCGCCAGCAGCCAAGGACCCGGAAGGGGTGCAAACACTGAAGCTTTCTTT.